The clone carrying this T cell receptor (beta chain) has only a few counts. Antigen unknown. The data originate from a study of beta chain features in type 1 diabetes. Study summary: Healthy donors and patients had similar age, gender and cell yields.

Expressed TCRB transcripts were sequenced because the isolated RNA had all been reverse transcribed beforehand. The assay was immunoSEQ multiplex PCR, and TCRdb's table has in-frame clones only and misses some. This table has hundreds of thousands of clones, around 15% appearing once. Notes on the study in general: VDJ junctions from patients with type 1 diabetes contained fewer insertions and more deletions.

The clonotype was recovered from a man aged 18 to 30 in good health. The sample comprised naive CD4+ T cells from blood.

The CDR3 here is CASRTLISSYNSPLHF. Here the CDR3 DNA reads TGTGCCAGCCGGACACTTATAAGCTCCTATAATTCACCCCTCCACTTT. The chain has TRBV27 and TRBJ1-6; the D gene is possibly TRBD1 (5 bases). Trimming took off 8 bases at V and 0 bases at J, with 14 bases between the two ends. Germline CDR1 and CDR2: MNHEY and SMNVEV (reference sequence). CDR3 size: 16 residues.